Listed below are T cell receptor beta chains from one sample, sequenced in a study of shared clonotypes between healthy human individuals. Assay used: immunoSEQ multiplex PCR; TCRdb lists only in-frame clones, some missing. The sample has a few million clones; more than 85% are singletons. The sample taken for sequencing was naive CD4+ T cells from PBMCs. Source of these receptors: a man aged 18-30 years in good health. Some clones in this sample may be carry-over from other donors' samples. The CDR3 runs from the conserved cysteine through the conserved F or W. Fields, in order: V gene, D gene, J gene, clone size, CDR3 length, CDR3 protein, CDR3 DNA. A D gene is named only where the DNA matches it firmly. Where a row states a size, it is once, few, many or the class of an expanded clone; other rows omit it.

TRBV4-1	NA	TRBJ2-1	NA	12	CASSEPYNEQFF	TGCGCCAGCAGTGAACCCTACAATGAGCAGTTCTTC
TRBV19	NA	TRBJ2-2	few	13	CASSGQGAGELFF	TGTGCCAGTAGTGGTCAGGGAGCCGGGGAGCTGTTTTTT
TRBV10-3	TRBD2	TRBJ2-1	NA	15	CAIRETSGRRNEQFF	TGTGCCATCAGGGAGACTAGCGGGAGGAGGAATGAGCAGTTCTTC
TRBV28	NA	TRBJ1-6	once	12	CASSLRNSPLHF	TGTGCCAGCAGTTTGCGTAATTCACCCCTCCACTTT
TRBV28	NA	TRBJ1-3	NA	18	CASSLTDLSRVSGNTIYF	TGTGCCAGCAGTTTAACTGACTTGAGCAGAGTCTCTGGAAACACCATATATTTT
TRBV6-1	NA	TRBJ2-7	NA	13	CASSERLLYEQYF	TGTGCCAGCAGTGAACGGCTACTCTACGAGCAGTACTTC
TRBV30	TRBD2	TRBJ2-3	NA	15	CAWSPSTSGWRTQYF	TGTGCCTGGAGTCCCTCGACTAGCGGGTGGCGTACGCAGTATTTT
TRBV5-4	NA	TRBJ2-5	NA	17	CASSWPGGDRALETQYF	TGTGCCAGCAGCTGGCCCGGGGGCGACAGGGCCTTGGAGACCCAGTACTTC
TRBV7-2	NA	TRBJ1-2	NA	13	CASSLEGGSGYTF	TGTGCCAGCAGCTTAGAGGGGGGCTCTGGCTACACCTTC
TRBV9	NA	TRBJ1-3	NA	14	CASSPGAGVHTIYF	TGTGCCAGCAGCCCCGGGGCAGGGGTACACACCATATATTTT
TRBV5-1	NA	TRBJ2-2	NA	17	CASSLRMEGGNTGELFF	TGCGCCAGCAGCTTGCGGATGGAGGGGGGCAACACCGGGGAGCTGTTTTTT
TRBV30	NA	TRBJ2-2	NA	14	CAWSRDSNTGELFF	TGTGCCTGGAGTCGGGACTCGAACACCGGGGAGCTGTTTTTT
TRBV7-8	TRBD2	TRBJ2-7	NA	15	CASSSSGGSSYEQYF	TGTGCCAGCAGCTCCTCGGGAGGGAGCTCCTACGAGCAGTACTTC
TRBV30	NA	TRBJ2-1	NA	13	CAWSPGPGNEQFF	TGTGCCTGGAGTCCGGGGCCAGGGAATGAGCAGTTCTTC
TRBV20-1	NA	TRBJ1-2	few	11	CSARRDYGYTF	TGCAGTGCTAGACGGGACTATGGCTACACCTTC
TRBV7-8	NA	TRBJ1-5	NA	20	CASSPGGRAEGSYSNQPQHF	TGTGCCAGCAGCCCCGGTGGCAGGGCAGAGGGGAGTTATAGCAATCAGCCCCAGCATTTT
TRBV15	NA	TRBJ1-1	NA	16	CATSREPPPWNTEAFF	TGTGCCACCAGCAGAGAACCCCCTCCCTGGAACACTGAAGCTTTCTTT
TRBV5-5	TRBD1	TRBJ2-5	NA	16	CASSLLGRDSLETQYF	TGTGCCAGCAGCTTGCTAGGTCGGGACAGCTTAGAGACCCAGTACTTC
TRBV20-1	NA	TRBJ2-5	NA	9	CSANRAQYF	TGCAGTGCTAACCGGGCCCAGTACTTC
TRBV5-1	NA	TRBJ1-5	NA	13	CASSLAGERAQHF	TGCGCCAGCAGCTTGGCGGGGGAGAGAGCCCAGCATTTT
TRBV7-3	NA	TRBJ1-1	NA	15	CASSLNSGPNAEAFF	TGTGCCAGCAGCTTAAACTCTGGGCCTAACGCTGAAGCTTTCTTT
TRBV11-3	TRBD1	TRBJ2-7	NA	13	CASSRTGALEQYF	TGTGCCAGCAGCCGGACAGGGGCTCTCGAGCAGTACTTC
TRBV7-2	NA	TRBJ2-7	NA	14	CASTLLGASYEQYF	TGTGCCAGCACCCTGTTGGGGGCCTCCTACGAGCAGTACTTC
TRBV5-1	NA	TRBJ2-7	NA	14	CASSSGGLGYEQYF	TGCGCCAGCAGCTCTGGAGGGTTAGGCTACGAGCAGTACTTC
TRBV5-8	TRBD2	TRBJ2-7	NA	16	CASSLLSGSPLMEQYF	TGTGCCAGCAGCTTGCTTAGCGGGAGTCCCCTTATGGAGCAGTACTTC
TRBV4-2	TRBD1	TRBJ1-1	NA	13	CASRGQANTEAFF	TGTGCCAGCAGGGGACAGGCGAACACTGAAGCTTTCTTT
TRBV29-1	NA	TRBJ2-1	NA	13	CSVAANPGNEQFF	TGCAGCGTTGCCGCAAACCCAGGGAATGAGCAGTTCTTC
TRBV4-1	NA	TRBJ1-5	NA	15	CASSQDRQGGQPQHF	TGCGCCAGCAGCCAAGATCGGCAGGGAGGGCAGCCCCAGCATTTT
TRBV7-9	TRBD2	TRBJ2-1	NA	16	CASRSPGTSSYNEQFF	TGTGCCAGCAGATCACCCGGGACTAGCTCCTACAATGAGCAGTTCTTC
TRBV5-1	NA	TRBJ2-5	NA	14	CASSLFGGDETQYF	TGCGCCAGCAGCTTGTTTGGAGGGGACGAGACCCAGTACTTC
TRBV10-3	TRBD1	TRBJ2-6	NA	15	CAISARGSGANVLTF	TGTGCCATCAGTGCCAGGGGGTCTGGGGCCAACGTCCTGACTTTC
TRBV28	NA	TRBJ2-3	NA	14	CASSLPGRTDTQYF	TGTGCCAGCAGTTTACCGGGAAGGACAGATACGCAGTATTTT
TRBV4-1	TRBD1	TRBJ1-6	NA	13	CASRGQDNSPLHF	TGCGCCAGCAGAGGACAGGATAATTCACCCCTCCACTTT
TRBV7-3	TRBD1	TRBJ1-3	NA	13	CASSQNRGNTIYF	TGTGCCAGCAGTCAAAACAGGGGCAACACCATATATTTT
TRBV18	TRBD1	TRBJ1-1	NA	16	CASSPSQGTVNTEAFF	TGTGCCAGCTCACCATCGCAGGGGACAGTGAACACTGAAGCTTTCTTT
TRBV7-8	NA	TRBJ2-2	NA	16	CASSLIRGQNTGELFF	TGTGCCAGCAGCTTGATCAGGGGCCAGAACACCGGGGAGCTGTTTTTT
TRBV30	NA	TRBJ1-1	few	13	CAWIKGEGAEAFF	TGTGCCTGGATCAAAGGGGAGGGAGCTGAAGCTTTCTTT
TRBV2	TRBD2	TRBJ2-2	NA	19	CASRARGLAGLRNTGELFF	TGTGCCAGCAGGGCCCGGGGTCTAGCGGGCCTTAGGAACACCGGGGAGCTGTTTTTT
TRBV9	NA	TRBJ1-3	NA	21	CASSVLAGTSLGAFSGNTIYF	TGTGCCAGCAGCGTCTTGGCTGGCACTTCCTTGGGGGCCTTCTCTGGAAACACCATATATTTT